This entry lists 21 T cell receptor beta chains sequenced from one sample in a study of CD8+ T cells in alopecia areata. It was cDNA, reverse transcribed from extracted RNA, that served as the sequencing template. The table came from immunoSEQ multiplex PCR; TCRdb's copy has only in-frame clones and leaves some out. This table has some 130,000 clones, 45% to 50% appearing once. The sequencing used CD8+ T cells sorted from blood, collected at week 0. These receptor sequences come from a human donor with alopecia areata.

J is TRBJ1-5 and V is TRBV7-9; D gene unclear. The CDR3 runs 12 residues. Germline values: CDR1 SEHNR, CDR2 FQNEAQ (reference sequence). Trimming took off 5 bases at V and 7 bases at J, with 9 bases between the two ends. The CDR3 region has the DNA TGTGCCAGCAGCACGAAGTCGCAGCCCCAGCATTTT. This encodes CASSTKSQPQHF.

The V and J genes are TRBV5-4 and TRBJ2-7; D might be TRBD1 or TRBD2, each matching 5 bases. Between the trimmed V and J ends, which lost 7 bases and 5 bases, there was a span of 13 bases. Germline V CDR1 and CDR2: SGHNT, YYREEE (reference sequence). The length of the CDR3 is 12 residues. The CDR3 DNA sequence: TGTGCCAGCCGAGGGGCGACACACGAGCAGTACTTC. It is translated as CASRGATHEQYF. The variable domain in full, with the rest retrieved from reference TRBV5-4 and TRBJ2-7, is ETGVTQSPTHLIKTRGQQVTLRCSSQSGHNTVSWYQQALGQGPQFIFQYYREEENGRGNFPPRFSGLQFPNYSSELNVNALELDDSALYLCASRGATHEQYFGPGTRLTVT.

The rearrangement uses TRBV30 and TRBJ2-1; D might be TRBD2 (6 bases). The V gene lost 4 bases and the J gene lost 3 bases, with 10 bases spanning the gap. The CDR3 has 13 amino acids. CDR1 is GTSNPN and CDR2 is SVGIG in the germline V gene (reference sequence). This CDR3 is CAWMGGSYNEQFF. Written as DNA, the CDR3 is TGTGCCTGGATGGGGGGAAGCTACAATGAGCAGTTCTTC.

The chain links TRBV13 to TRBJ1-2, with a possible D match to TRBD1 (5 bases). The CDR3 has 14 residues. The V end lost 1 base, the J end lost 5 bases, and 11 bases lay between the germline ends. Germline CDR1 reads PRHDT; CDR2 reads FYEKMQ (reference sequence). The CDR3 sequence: CASSLEGPGYGYTF. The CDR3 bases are TGTGCCAGCAGCTTAGAGGGCCCAGGGTATGGCTACACCTTC.

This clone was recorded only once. The CDR3 loop is CASSPGLWADTFQETQYF. CDR3 bases: TGTGCCAGCAGCCCGGGACTATGGGCGGATACTTTTCAAGAGACCCAGTACTTC. The chain employs TRBV7-8 and TRBJ2-5, with 7 nucleotides matching TRBD2. The CDR3 extends over 18 amino acids. V dropped 5 bases and J dropped 2; count of bases not matched to a gene: 17. The germline CDR1 and CDR2 sequences are SGHVS and FQNEAQ.

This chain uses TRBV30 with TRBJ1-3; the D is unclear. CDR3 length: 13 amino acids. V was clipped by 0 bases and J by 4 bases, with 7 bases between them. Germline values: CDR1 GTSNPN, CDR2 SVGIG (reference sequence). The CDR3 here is CAWSVSAGNTIYF. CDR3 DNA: TGTGCCTGGAGTGTGTCAGCAGGAAACACCATATATTTT.

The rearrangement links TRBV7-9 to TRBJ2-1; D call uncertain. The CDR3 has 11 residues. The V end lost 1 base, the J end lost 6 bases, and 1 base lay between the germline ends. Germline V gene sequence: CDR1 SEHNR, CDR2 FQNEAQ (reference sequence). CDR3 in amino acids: CASSLGNEQFF. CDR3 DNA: TGTGCCAGCAGCTTAGGCAATGAGCAGTTCTTC.

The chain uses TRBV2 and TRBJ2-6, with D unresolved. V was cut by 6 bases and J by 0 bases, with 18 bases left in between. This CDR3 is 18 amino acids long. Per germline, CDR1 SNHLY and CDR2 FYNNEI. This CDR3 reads CASSTERDRSSGANVLTF. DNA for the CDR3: TGTGCCAGCAGCACAGAGAGAGACCGGAGCTCTGGGGCCAACGTCCTGACTTTC.

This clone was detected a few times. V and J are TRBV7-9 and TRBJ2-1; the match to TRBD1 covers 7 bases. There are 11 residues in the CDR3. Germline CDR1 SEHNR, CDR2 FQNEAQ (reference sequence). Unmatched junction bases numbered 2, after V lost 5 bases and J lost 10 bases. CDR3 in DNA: TGTGCCAGCAGCCCGGACAGGGAGCAGTTCTTC. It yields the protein CASSPDREQFF.

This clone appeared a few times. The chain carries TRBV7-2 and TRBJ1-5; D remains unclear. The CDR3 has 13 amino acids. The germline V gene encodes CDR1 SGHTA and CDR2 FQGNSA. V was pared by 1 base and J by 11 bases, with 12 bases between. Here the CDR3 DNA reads TGTGCCAGCAGCTTAGGCCGGGGTTCCTCCCAGCATTTT. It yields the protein CASSLGRGSSQHF.

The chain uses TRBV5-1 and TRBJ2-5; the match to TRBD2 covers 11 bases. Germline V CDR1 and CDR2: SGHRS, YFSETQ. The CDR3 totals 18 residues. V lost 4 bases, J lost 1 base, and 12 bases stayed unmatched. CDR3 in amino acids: CASSRALAGVNSQETQYF. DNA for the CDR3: TGCGCCAGCAGCCGTGCACTAGCGGGGGTGAACTCCCAAGAGACCCAGTACTTC.

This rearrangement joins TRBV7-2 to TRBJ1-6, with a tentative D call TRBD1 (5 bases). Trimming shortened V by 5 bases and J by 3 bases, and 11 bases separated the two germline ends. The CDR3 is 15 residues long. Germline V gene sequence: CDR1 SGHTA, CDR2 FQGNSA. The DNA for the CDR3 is TGTGCCAGCAGCCCGACAGACTACTATAATTCACCCCTCCACTTT. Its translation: CASSPTDYYNSPLHF.

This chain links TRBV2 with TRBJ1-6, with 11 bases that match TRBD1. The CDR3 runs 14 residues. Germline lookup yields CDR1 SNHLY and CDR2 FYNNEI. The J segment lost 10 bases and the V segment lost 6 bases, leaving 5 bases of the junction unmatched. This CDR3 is CASRGDRGFSPLHF. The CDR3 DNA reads TGTGCCAGCAGAGGGGACAGGGGGTTCTCACCCCTCCACTTT.

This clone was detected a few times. CDR3 nucleotides: TGCGCCAGCAGTCAATCGCTCAACAGGGGGATCTATGGCTACACCTTC. Translated: CASSQSLNRGIYGYTF. The rearrangement links TRBV23-1 to TRBJ1-2; 8 nucleotides agree with TRBD1. TRBV23-1 is assigned to the ORF class and has an uncertain function. The length of the CDR3 is 16 residues. Trimming removed 0 bases from V and 4 bases from J; junction bases left unmatched: 7.

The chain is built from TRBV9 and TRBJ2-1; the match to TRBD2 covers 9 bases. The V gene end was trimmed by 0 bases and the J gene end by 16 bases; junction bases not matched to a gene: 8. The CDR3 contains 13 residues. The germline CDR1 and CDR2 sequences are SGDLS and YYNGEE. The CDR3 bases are TGTGCCAGCAGCGTAGTTAGCGGGGGTCCCGGTTTCTTC. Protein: CASSVVSGGPGFF. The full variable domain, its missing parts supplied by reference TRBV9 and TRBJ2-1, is DSGVTQTPKHLITATGQRVTLRCSPRSGDLSVYWYQQSLDQGLQFLIQYYNGEERAKGNILERFSAQQFPDLHSELNLSSLELGDSALYFCASSVVSGGPGFFGPGTRLTVL.

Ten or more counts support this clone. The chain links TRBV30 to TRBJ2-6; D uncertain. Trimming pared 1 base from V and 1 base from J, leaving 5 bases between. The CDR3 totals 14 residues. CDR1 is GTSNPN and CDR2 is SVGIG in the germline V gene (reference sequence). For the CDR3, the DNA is TGTGCCTGGAGTGATGGGTCTGGGGCCAACGTCCTGACTTTC. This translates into CAWSDGSGANVLTF.

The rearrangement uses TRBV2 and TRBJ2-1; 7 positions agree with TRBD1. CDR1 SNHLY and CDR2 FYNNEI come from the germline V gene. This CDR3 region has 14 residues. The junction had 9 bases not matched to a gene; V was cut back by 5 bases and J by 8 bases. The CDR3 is CASSLEGGRDEQFF. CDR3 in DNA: TGTGCCAGCAGTCTAGAAGGGGGCCGGGATGAGCAGTTCTTC.

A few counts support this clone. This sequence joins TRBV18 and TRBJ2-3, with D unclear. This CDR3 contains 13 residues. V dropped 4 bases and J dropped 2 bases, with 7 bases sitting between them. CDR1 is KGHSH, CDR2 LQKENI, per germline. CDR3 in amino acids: CASSLENTDTQYF. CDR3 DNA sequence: TGTGCCAGCTCACTAGAAAACACAGATACGCAGTATTTT.

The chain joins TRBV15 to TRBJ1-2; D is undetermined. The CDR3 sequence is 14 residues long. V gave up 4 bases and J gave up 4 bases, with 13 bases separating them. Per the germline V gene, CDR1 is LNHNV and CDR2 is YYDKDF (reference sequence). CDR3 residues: CATSTPDVGYGYTF. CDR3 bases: TGTGCCACCAGCACACCCGACGTTGGCTATGGCTACACCTTC.

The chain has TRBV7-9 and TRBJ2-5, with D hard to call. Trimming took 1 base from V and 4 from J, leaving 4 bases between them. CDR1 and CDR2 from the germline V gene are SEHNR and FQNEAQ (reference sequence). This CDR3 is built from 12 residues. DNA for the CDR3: TGTGCCAGCAGCTTAGAGGTAGAGACCCAGTACTTC. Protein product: CASSLEVETQYF.

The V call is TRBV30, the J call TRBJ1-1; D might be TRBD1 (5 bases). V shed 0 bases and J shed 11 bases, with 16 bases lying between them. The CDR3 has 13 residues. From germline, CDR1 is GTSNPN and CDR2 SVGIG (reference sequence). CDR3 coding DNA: TGTGCCTGGAGTGTAGGGGACCGAAGGGCGGCTTTCTTT. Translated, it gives CAWSVGDRRAAFF.